Presented here are 32 T cell receptor beta chains from one specimen sequenced in a study of CD8+ T cells in alopecia areata. Following RNA extraction, reverse transcription yielded cDNA that acted as the sequencing template. Only in-frame clones appear in the TCRdb table, and some are missing; sequencing was by immunoSEQ multiplex PCR. The profile shows approximately 130,000 clones, roughly 55% of them singletons. Treatment noted: oral pan-JAK inhibitor, 5-10 mg twice daily. Sequencing used CD4+ T cells sorted from blood, obtained at week 4, from a patient treated with tofacitinib. The source is a human donor with alopecia areata.

This chain joins TRBV7-2 and TRBJ2-2; 9 nucleotides line up with TRBD2. CDR3 length equals 15 residues. The V gene end was trimmed by 2 bases and the J gene end by 3 bases; junction bases not matched to a gene: 1. Per the germline V gene, CDR1 is SGHTA and CDR2 is FQGNSA. The DNA of the CDR3 is TGTGCCAGCAGCTTACTAGCGGGGTACACCGGGGAGCTGTTTTTT. Translating it yields CASSLLAGYTGELFF.

V gene TRBV29-1 combines with J gene TRBJ2-5; 7 nucleotides line up with TRBD1. V shed 4 bases and J 0 bases; nucleotides not matched to a gene: 20. Germline assignment: CDR1 SQVTM and CDR2 ANQGSEA. The CDR3 length is 19 residues. CDR3 sequence: CSVAGQAIVINLNQETQYF. CDR3 in DNA: TGCAGCGTTGCTGGACAGGCGATAGTTATTAACCTTAACCAAGAGACCCAGTACTTC.

The gene calls are TRBV30 and TRBJ1-3; D call uncertain. The CDR3 runs 12 residues. V was pared by 1 base and J by 8 bases, with 9 bases between. The germline V gene has CDR1 GTSNPN and CDR2 SVGIG (reference sequence). The CDR3 DNA is TGTGCCTGGAGTGCGACGGGCGACACCATATATTTT. Translating it yields CAWSATGDTIYF.

This chain links TRBV25-1 with TRBJ1-4; D possibly corresponds to TRBD1 (6 bases). Deletions cut 3 bases from V and 7 bases from J, with 15 bases between. This CDR3 is 15 amino acids long. Per germline, CDR1 MGHDK and CDR2 SYGVNS. CDR3 protein: CASSDPGEGGEKLFF. The CDR3 nucleotides read TGTGCCAGCAGTGACCCAGGGGAAGGTGGTGAAAAACTGTTTTTT.

J is TRBJ1-2 and V is TRBV5-1, with 7 bases lining up with TRBD1. Per germline, CDR1 SGHRS and CDR2 YFSETQ. Losses at the gene ends were 4 bases for V and 8 bases for J; bases not matched to a gene: 5. The CDR3 spans 12 residues. CDR3 coding DNA: TGCGCCAGCAGCATGGACAGGTTGGGCTACACCTTC. It codes for CASSMDRLGYTF.

This chain connects TRBV7-2 to TRBJ2-5, with D unresolved. Trimming took 5 bases from V and 1 from J, leaving 8 bases between them. The CDR3 consists of 13 residues. CDR1 and CDR2 from the germline V gene are SGHTA and FQGNSA. CDR3 residues: CASSPSRQETQYF. DNA for the CDR3: TGTGCCAGCAGCCCTTCCCGCCAAGAGACCCAGTACTTC.

The chain carries TRBV29-1 and TRBJ2-7, with 13 bases aligning to TRBD2. CDR3 length: 15 amino acids. Germline V lookup: CDR1 SQVTM, CDR2 ANQGSEA. V was clipped by 5 bases and J by 2 bases; unmatched bases: 6. The CDR3 coding sequence is TGCAGCGTTCTGGGACTAGCGGGAAATGCCTACGAGCAGTACTTC. Amino acids: CSVLGLAGNAYEQYF.

The V and J genes are TRBV30 and TRBJ2-3, with 13 positions matching TRBD2. This CDR3 region has 16 residues. Trimming cost V 0 bases and J 5 bases; bases outside gene matches: 5. CDR1 and CDR2 (germline): GTSNPN, SVGIG (reference sequence). The CDR3 DNA follows: TGTGCCTGGAGTGTCCCGGGACTAGCGGGGTTAGATACGCAGTATTTT. This sequence encodes CAWSVPGLAGLDTQYF.

This clone has a count of ten or more. V usage is TRBV5-4 and J usage is TRBJ2-2; TRBD2 matches 8 bases. Losses at the gene ends were 3 bases for V and 0 bases for J; bases not matched to a gene: 1. Germline lookup yields CDR1 SGHNT and CDR2 YYREEE (reference sequence). The CDR3 is 15 amino acids. As DNA, the CDR3 is TGTGCCAGCAGCTCGACTAGCGCGAACACCGGGGAGCTGTTTTTT. Residues: CASSSTSANTGELFF.

The J gene is TRBJ1-2, the V gene TRBV4-1, with D perhaps TRBD1 (6 bases). The germline CDR1 and CDR2 sequences are MGHRA and YSYEKL. The CDR3 runs 15 residues. Trimming cost V 0 bases and J 5 bases, with 13 bases left between them. The CDR3 DNA follows: TGCGCCAGCAGCCAAGAGCAGGGCAGGGGATATGGCTACACCTTC. Translated, it gives CASSQEQGRGYGYTF.

The V gene is TRBV5-1, the J gene TRBJ2-1; D could derive from TRBD1 or TRBD2 (5 bases each). Germline V gene lookup returns CDR1 SGHRS and CDR2 YFSETQ. This CDR3 has 13 amino acids. V lost 4 bases and J 4 bases, leaving 9 bases between the germline ends. This CDR3 is CASSRGGYNEQFF. The CDR3 DNA reads as TGCGCCAGCAGCCGGGGCGGGTACAATGAGCAGTTCTTC.

DNA of the CDR3: TGTGCCATCAGATCCAGAGACAGCTTTCAAGAGACCCAGTACTTC. It encodes CAIRSRDSFQETQYF. This rearrangement joins TRBV10-3 to TRBJ2-5; the D gene is possibly TRBD1 (5 bases). This CDR3 has 15 residues. In germline, CDR1 is ENHRY, CDR2 SYGVKD. V was shortened by 6 bases and J by 2 bases, with 16 bases between the two germline ends.

The CDR3 sequence is CASGDRYSNQPQHF. The CDR3 DNA reads TGTGCCAGCGGGGACAGATATAGCAATCAGCCCCAGCATTTT. V usage is TRBV2 and J usage is TRBJ1-5; TRBD1 agrees at 7 bases. V dropped 8 bases and J dropped 0; count of bases not matched to a gene: 4. This CDR3 comprises 14 residues. Germline V gives CDR1 SNHLY, CDR2 FYNNEI.

This chain uses TRBV29-1 with TRBJ2-5; D unresolved. CDR3 length: 12 residues. Trimming removed 3 bases from V and 1 base from J, with 6 bases in between. CDR1 and CDR2 (germline): SQVTM, ANQGSEA. The CDR3 DNA sequence: TGCAGCGTTGAGGCACCCCAAGAGACCCAGTACTTC. Its translation is CSVEAPQETQYF.

This clone occurred a few times. V is TRBV7-2 and J is TRBJ2-2, with D perhaps TRBD1 or TRBD2 (5 bases each). The V end was cut by 4 bases, the J end by 0 bases, with 12 bases between. The CDR3 has 16 residues. Germline lookup yields CDR1 SGHTA and CDR2 FQGNSA. The CDR3: CASSSVGTANTGELFF. DNA of the CDR3: TGTGCCAGCAGCTCCGTTGGGACGGCGAACACCGGGGAGCTGTTTTTT. Full variable domain (outside the CDR3, taken from reference TRBV7-2 and TRBJ2-2): GAGVSQSPSNKVTEKGKDVELRCDPISGHTALYWYRQSLGQGLEFLIYFQGNSAPDKSGLPSDRFSAERTGGSVSTLTIQRTQQEDSAVYLCASSSVGTANTGELFFGEGSRLTVL.

This clone appeared a few times. The genes are TRBV28 and TRBJ2-7; no reliable D call. The CDR3 runs to 14 residues. V dropped 4 bases and J dropped 2 bases, with 12 bases sitting between them. CDR1 is MDHEN, CDR2 SYDVKM, per germline. CDR3 sequence (DNA): TGTGCCAGCAGTTCCCCCGAGGCAACCTACGAGCAGTACTTC. Translation gives CASSSPEATYEQYF.

A single count supports this clone. The chain combines TRBV2 with TRBJ2-7, with D possibly being TRBD1 (5 bases). The germline gives CDR1 SNHLY, CDR2 FYNNEI. This CDR3 contains 13 residues. The V and J ends lost 4 bases and 0 bases respectively, with 7 bases between them. The CDR3 DNA reads TGTGCCAGCAGTGGGGGCAACTCCTACGAGCAGTACTTC. Its protein product is CASSGGNSYEQYF.

The chain carries TRBV5-4 and TRBJ1-1; D gene ambiguous. Trimming pared 2 bases from V and 2 bases from J, leaving 7 bases between. CDR1 SGHNT and CDR2 YYREEE come from the germline V gene (reference sequence). The CDR3 length is 13 residues. The CDR3 DNA reads TGTGCCAGCAGCTTTGGGAGAAACACTGAAGCTTTCTTT. Amino acids: CASSFGRNTEAFF.

This clone showed up just a few times. The chain is built from TRBV7-2 and TRBJ2-1; 12 bases agree with TRBD2. Germline V gene sequence: CDR1 SGHTA, CDR2 FQGNSA. The CDR3 extends over 16 amino acids. After removal of 1 base from V and 13 bases from J, the junction contained 11 bases not matched to a gene. CDR3 nucleotide sequence: TGTGCCAGCAGCTTAGTCAGGTCTAGCGGGGGGGCGGATCAGTTCTTC. This sequence encodes CASSLVRSSGGADQFF.

The chain is built from TRBV29-1 and TRBJ2-3; no firm D call. The CDR3 extends over 13 amino acids. V was pared by 2 bases and J by 4 bases, with 10 bases between. Germline-derived CDR1 and CDR2 are SQVTM and ANQGSEA. The CDR3 DNA follows: TGCAGCGTTGAAAAGGGTATGGCAGATACGCAGTATTTT. This encodes CSVEKGMADTQYF.

The V call is TRBV5-1, the J call TRBJ2-5; 7 positions match TRBD1. CDR1 is SGHRS and CDR2 is YFSETQ in the germline V gene. V trimming: 2 bases; J trimming: 3 bases; junction bases outside the gene matches: 4. This CDR3 has 14 amino acids. CDR3 DNA sequence: TGCGCCAGCAGCTTCGGTGACAGGGAAGAGACCCAGTACTTC. This gives the protein CASSFGDREETQYF.

J is TRBJ2-7 and V is TRBV7-9; D is undetermined. The V and J ends lost 3 bases and 2 bases respectively, with 11 bases between them. The CDR3 loop spans 14 amino acids. Germline V CDR1 and CDR2: SEHNR, FQNEAQ (reference sequence). In nucleotides, the CDR3 is TGTGCCAGCAGCTTTTTCACTTCTGCCTACGAGCAGTACTTC. Translating it yields CASSFFTSAYEQYF.

The chain joins TRBV30 to TRBJ2-2, with D uncertain. Germline lookup yields CDR1 GTSNPN and CDR2 SVGIG (reference sequence). V was shortened by 0 bases and J by 4 bases, with 9 bases between the two germline ends. The CDR3 loop spans 14 amino acids. The CDR3 reads CAWSVRLITGELFF. The CDR3 DNA follows: TGTGCCTGGAGTGTACGCCTCATCACCGGGGAGCTGTTTTTT.

The chain is built from TRBV5-1 and TRBJ2-1; a weak D match, TRBD1 (6 bases). The germline V and J ends were trimmed by 1 base and 1 base, with 6 bases remaining between them. CDR1 and CDR2 (germline): SGHRS, YFSETQ. The CDR3 has 14 amino acids. CDR3 nucleotide sequence: TGCGCCAGCAGCTTGACAGGGTCCTACAATGAGCAGTTCTTC. This encodes CASSLTGSYNEQFF.

The V gene is TRBV5-1, the J gene TRBJ1-1; D is unresolved. Germline CDR1 is SGHRS and CDR2 is YFSETQ. V was pared by 2 bases and J by 4 bases, with 9 bases between. This CDR3 comprises 13 residues. The CDR3 bases are TGCGCCAGCAGCTTTCGGGTCACCACTGAAGCTTTCTTT. Amino acid sequence: CASSFRVTTEAFF.

The chain joins TRBV7-2 to TRBJ1-2; D may be TRBD1 (6 bases). CDR1 is SGHTA and CDR2 is FQGNSA in the germline V gene. Trimming removed 3 bases from V and 0 bases from J, with 11 bases in between. The CDR3 is made up of 15 amino acids. The CDR3 region is CASSFRTVANYGYTF. The CDR3 DNA follows: TGTGCCAGCAGCTTCAGGACAGTAGCTAACTATGGCTACACCTTC.

This clone was seen a few times. The chain has TRBV5-1 and TRBJ2-4; D might be TRBD1 or TRBD2, each matching 5 bases. Trimming shortened V by 3 bases and J by 5 bases, and 12 bases separated the two germline ends. From germline, CDR1 is SGHRS and CDR2 YFSETQ. This CDR3 region has 14 residues. CDR3 loop: CASSSGTDENIQYF. The CDR3 DNA sequence: TGCGCCAGCAGCTCCGGGACGGATGAAAACATTCAGTACTTC.

The rearrangement joins TRBV28 to TRBJ2-3; TRBD2 matches at 10 bases. The CDR3 loop spans 18 amino acids. V gave up 4 bases and J gave up 0 bases; unmatched junction bases: 10. CDR1 and CDR2 (germline): MDHEN, SYDVKM. The CDR3 spells CASSSKSGRALSTDTQYF. CDR3 DNA sequence: TGTGCCAGCAGTTCGAAGAGCGGGAGGGCCTTAAGCACAGATACGCAGTATTTT.

The chain has TRBV6-5 and TRBJ2-7, with 11 positions matching TRBD2. CDR3 length equals 16 residues. Germline CDR1 MNHEY, CDR2 SVGAGI. V was clipped by 0 bases and J by 5 bases; unmatched bases: 6. The CDR3 region has the DNA TGTGCCAGCAGTTACTCTTCTAGCGGGGGGTTCAACGAGCAGTACTTC. Its translation: CASSYSSSGGFNEQYF.

The chain couples TRBV20-1 to TRBJ1-1; D not certain. V shed 5 bases and J shed 5 bases, with 9 bases lying between them. Germline V gene lookup returns CDR1 DFQATT and CDR2 SNEGSKA (reference sequence). CDR3 length: 11 amino acids. This CDR3 reads CSAPGSTEAFF. In DNA, the CDR3 is TGCAGTGCTCCGGGGAGTACTGAAGCTTTCTTT.

The chain uses TRBV7-9 and TRBJ1-4; D might be TRBD1 (5 bases). V lost 4 bases, J lost 8 bases, and 14 bases lay in between. The CDR3 spans 14 residues. Germline V lookup: CDR1 SEHNR, CDR2 FQNEAQ (reference sequence). Written as DNA, the CDR3 is TGTGCCAGCAGCTCGGGGCACTCGGGGGAAAAACTGTTTTTT. Residues: CASSSGHSGEKLFF.

This sequence joins TRBV5-1 and TRBJ2-3; D is ambiguous. The CDR3 runs to 14 residues. Germline values: CDR1 SGHRS, CDR2 YFSETQ. With 4 bases removed from V and 5 bases from J, the gap between germline ends came to 14 bases. The CDR3 DNA reads as TGCGCCAGCAGCCCACCGCAGGTCGGAGATACGCAGTATTTT. This codes for CASSPPQVGDTQYF.